This T cell receptor (beta chain) was identified during a study of T cell responses to AZD1222 COVID-19 vaccine. The CDR3 spans 19 residues. The V and J ends lost 4 bases and 0 bases, in that order; junction bases with no gene match: 13. Germline CDR1 is WSHSY and CDR2 is SAAADI. The repertoire was sequenced with immunoSEQ multiplex PCR; TCRdb's copy has only in-frame clones and lacks some. This table has some 150,000 clones, about 93% appearing once. This receptor was identified in an adult who received the AZD1222 COVID-19 vaccine. The material sequenced was peripheral blood, taken 28 days after the second AZD1222 dose. This sequence joins TRBV10-2 and TRBJ1-5; the match to TRBD1 covers 9 bases. The chain's CDR3 is CASSGMGTGQLVSNQPQHF. The CDR3 DNA reads as TGCGCCAGCAGTGGGATGGGGACAGGGCAATTAGTTAGCAATCAGCCCCAGCATTTT.